This is a list of T cell receptor beta chains from one sample in a study of response to subunit inactivated influenza vaccine. TCRdb recomputed calls from the RT-PCR reads with MiXCR, one row per CDR3 protein. Among some 500,000 distinct CDR3 sequences listed, about 25% were seen once. The specimen was CD4+ T cells sorted from PBMCs, collected around 5 days after vaccination. The receptors originated from a man aged 50 to 60 who received an inactivated influenza vaccine. Each CDR3 is given with its conserved first and last residue. The D gene is left open where the match is weak. Expanded clones get a size class; other rows say once, few or many, or leave the size out.

cdr3_nt,cdr3_aa,clone_size,j_call,d_call,v_call
TGTGCCAGCAGCGGCGGGGGGCACTTCTACAATGAGCAGTTCTTC,CASSGGGHFYNEQFF,-,TRBJ2-1,TRBD2,TRBV28
TGTGCCAGCAGTGTTTCTGCTTACACTGAAGCTTTCTTT,CASSVSAYTEAFF,-,TRBJ1-1,-,TRBV6-4
TGCAGCGTTAGCCAGGGGGCCTACAATGAGCAGTTCTTC,CSVSQGAYNEQFF,-,TRBJ2-1,TRBD1,TRBV29-1
TGTGCCAGCAGCTCCCCTTACAGGGGGCCAGGTGAAAAACTGTTTTTT,CASSSPYRGPGEKLFF,few,TRBJ1-4,TRBD1,TRBV7-9
TGTGCCAGCACCCCGGTGGGCAGTTATGAGCAGTACTTC,CASTPVGSYEQYF,-,TRBJ2-7,-,TRBV6-6
TGTGCCCACGGTGGTGTCCTTTACAATGAGCAGTTCTTC,CAHGGVLYNEQFF,many,TRBJ2-1,-,TRBV10-3
TGTGCCAGCAGTGAAACCAGGCAAGAGACCCAGTACTTC,CASSETRQETQYF,few,TRBJ2-5,-,TRBV25-1
TGTGCCAGCAGCTTACGCAGGGGGATTTACGAGCAGTACTTC,CASSLRRGIYEQYF,-,TRBJ2-7,TRBD1,TRBV11-2
TGCAGTGCTAGAGATACCTGGGGGACAGGGGGCAACACCGGGGAGCTGTTTTTT,CSARDTWGTGGNTGELFF,few,TRBJ2-2,TRBD1,TRBV20-1
TGCGCCAGCAGCGAGGGACAGGCCTACGAGCAGTACTTC,CASSEGQAYEQYF,-,TRBJ2-7,TRBD1,TRBV5-1
TGTGCCAGCAGCTTTGTTAGGGGTGGTACCGGGGAGCTGTTTTTT,CASSFVRGGTGELFF,-,TRBJ2-2,-,TRBV11-2
TGCGCCAGCAGCTTCGAGTCCCCAGACTACGAGCAGTACTTC,CASSFESPDYEQYF,-,TRBJ2-7,-,TRBV5-1
TGTGCCAGCAGTTACGCCGGGGGCATGAACACTGAAGCTTTCTTT,CASSYAGGMNTEAFF,-,TRBJ1-1,-,TRBV27
TGTGCCACCAGTGAACGAACAGGGCGGGAGACCCAGTACTTC,CATSERTGRETQYF,-,TRBJ2-5,-,TRBV24-1
TGTGCCAGCAGCCGCACCCTCTATGGCTACACCTTC,CASSRTLYGYTF,few,TRBJ1-2,-,TRBV7-2
TGTGCCAGCAGCTTAGACCTAGCGGGAGGTCGGGAGCAGTTCTTC,CASSLDLAGGREQFF,many,TRBJ2-1,TRBD2,TRBV7-9
TGCGCCAGCAGCCAAGATCGGTTGGGCAGTGATGTGGTTTTT,CASSQDRLGSDVVF,-,TRBJ1-4,-,TRBV4-3
TGTGCCATCAGCTTCGGAGGGCCCGATCCCCAGTACTTC,CAISFGGPDPQYF,few,TRBJ2-5,-,TRBV10-3
TGTGCCAGCAGCCAAGACAAATTCGGCGCGGGAGTAGCAGATACGCAGTATTTT,CASSQDKFGAGVADTQYF,few,TRBJ2-3,TRBD2,TRBV4-2
TGTGCCAGCAGCTTAATCGCGACTAGCGGAACCTACAATGAGCAGTTCTTC,CASSLIATSGTYNEQFF,many,TRBJ2-1,TRBD2,TRBV7-6
TGTGCCAGCAGCGTAACCCCACTAGCGGGAGGGAACGAGCAGTACTTC,CASSVTPLAGGNEQYF,few,TRBJ2-7,TRBD2,TRBV9
TGTGCCAGCAGCCAAGTATCTAGGTCCTACGAGCAGTACTTC,CASSQVSRSYEQYF,-,TRBJ2-7,-,TRBV4-2
TGTGCCAGCAGCTCCGGACAGTACAATGAAAAACTGTTTTTT,CASSSGQYNEKLFF,-,TRBJ1-4,-,TRBV7-2
TGCGCCAGCAGCCTGGGACAGGGTGCCTCCTACGAGCAGTACTTC,CASSLGQGASYEQYF,many,TRBJ2-7,TRBD1,TRBV5-1
TGTGCCAGCAGCCAAACCACAATCGGCACAGATACGCAGTATTTT,CASSQTTIGTDTQYF,-,TRBJ2-3,-,TRBV3-1
TGTGCCACCAGCAGAGGAGAGCGGGGGGCCTTAGATACGCAGTATTTT,CATSRGERGALDTQYF,few,TRBJ2-3,TRBD2,TRBV15
TGTGCCAGCAGCTCGGGCCGGAGAAGAGGGGAGCAGTACTTC,CASSSGRRRGEQYF,-,TRBJ2-7,-,TRBV7-2
TGTGCCAGCAGTTACTCGAAAGGGTTCAACGAGCAGTACTTC,CASSYSKGFNEQYF,few,TRBJ2-7,-,TRBV6-5
TGTGCCAGCAGCTTCCGGGGGCCGGACGAGCAGTACTTC,CASSFRGPDEQYF,few,TRBJ2-7,-,TRBV7-2
TGTGCCAGCAGCTTAAATGTTCTCTCGAGGGCCTCTGGAAACACCATATATTTT,CASSLNVLSRASGNTIYF,-,TRBJ1-3,-,TRBV11-2
TGTGCCAGCAACATCAACCCTACAGGGGGTAAAGCTTTCTTT,CASNINPTGGKAFF,few,TRBJ1-1,TRBD1,TRBV7-2
TGTGCCAGCATTAGGCGGGCCCTCTACGAGCAGTACTTC,CASIRRALYEQYF,few,TRBJ2-7,-,TRBV6-4
TGTGCCAGCAGCCCCCCGGACAAGAACACCGGGGAGCTGTTTTTT,CASSPPDKNTGELFF,few,TRBJ2-2,-,TRBV7-9
TGTGCCAGCAGTTTCGCGCGGTCACAAGAGACCCAGTACTTC,CASSFARSQETQYF,-,TRBJ2-5,-,TRBV12-3/TRBV12-4
TGCAGCGTTGACACTAGCGAAAACACAGATACGCAGTATTTT,CSVDTSENTDTQYF,-,TRBJ2-3,TRBD2,TRBV29-1
TGTGCCAGCAGCCAAAATTTCCGGGACTCCTACGAGCAGTACTTC,CASSQNFRDSYEQYF,few,TRBJ2-7,-,TRBV3-1
TGTGCCAGCAGTTTATGGCCAGGGGGGGAAGATACGCAGTATTTT,CASSLWPGGEDTQYF,-,TRBJ2-3,-,TRBV12-3/TRBV12-4